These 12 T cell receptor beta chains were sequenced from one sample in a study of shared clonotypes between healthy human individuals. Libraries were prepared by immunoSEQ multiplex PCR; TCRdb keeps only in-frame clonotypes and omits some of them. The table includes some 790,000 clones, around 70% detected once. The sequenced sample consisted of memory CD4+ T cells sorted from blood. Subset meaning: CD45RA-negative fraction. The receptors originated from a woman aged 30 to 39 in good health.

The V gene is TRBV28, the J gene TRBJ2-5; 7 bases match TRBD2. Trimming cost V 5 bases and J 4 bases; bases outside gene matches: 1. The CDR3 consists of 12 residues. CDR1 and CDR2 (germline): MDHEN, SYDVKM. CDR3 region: CASSIAGETQYF. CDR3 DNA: TGTGCCAGCAGTATAGCGGGAGAGACCCAGTACTTC.

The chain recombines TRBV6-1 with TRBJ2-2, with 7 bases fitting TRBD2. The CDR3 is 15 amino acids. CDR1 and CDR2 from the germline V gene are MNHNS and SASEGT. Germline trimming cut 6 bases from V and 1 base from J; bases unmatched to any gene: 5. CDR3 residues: CASSPQRGNTGELFF. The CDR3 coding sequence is TGTGCCAGCAGCCCCCAGCGGGGGAACACCGGGGAGCTGTTTTTT.

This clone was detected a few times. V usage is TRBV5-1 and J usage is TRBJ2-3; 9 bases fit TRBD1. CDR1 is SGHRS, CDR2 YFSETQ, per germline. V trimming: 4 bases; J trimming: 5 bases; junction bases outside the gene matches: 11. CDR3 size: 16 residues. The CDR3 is CASSRPTGGEGDTQYF. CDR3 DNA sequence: TGCGCCAGCAGCAGACCCACAGGGGGCGAGGGAGATACGCAGTATTTT.

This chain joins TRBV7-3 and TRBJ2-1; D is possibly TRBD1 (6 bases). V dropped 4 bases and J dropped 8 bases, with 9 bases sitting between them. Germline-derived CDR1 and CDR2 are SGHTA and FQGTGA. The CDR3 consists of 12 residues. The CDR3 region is CASSSNRDEQFF. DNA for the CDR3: TGTGCCAGCAGCTCAAACAGGGATGAGCAGTTCTTC. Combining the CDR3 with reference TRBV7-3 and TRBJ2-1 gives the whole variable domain GAGVSQTPSNKVTEKGKYVELRCDPISGHTALYWYRQSLGQGPEFLIYFQGTGAADDSGLPNDRFFAVRPEGSVSTLKIQRTERGDSAVYLCASSSNRDEQFFGPGTRLTVL.

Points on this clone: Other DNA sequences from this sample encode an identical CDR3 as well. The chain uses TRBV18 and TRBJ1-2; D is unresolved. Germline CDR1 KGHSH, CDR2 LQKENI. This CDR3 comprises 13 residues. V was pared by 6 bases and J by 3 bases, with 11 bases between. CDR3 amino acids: CASSPGGDYGYTF. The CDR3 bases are TGTGCCAGCTCCCCAGGTGGCGACTATGGCTACACCTTC.

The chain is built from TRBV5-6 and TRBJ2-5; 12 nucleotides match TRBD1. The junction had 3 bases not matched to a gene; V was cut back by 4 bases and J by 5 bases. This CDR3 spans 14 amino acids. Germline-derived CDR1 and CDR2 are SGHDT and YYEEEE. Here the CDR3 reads CASSTGQGAETQYF. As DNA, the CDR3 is TGTGCCAGCAGCACGGGACAGGGGGCTGAGACCCAGTACTTC.

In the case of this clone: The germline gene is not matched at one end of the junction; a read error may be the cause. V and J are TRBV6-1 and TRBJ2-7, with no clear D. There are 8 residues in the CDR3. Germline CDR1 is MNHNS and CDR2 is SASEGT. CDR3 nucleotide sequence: TGTGCCAGCAGTGATCGGCACTTC. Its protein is CASSDRHF.

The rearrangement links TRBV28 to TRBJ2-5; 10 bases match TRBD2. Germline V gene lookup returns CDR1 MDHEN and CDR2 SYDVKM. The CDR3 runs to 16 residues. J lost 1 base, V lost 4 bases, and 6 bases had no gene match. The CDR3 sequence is CASSSGLAETQETQYF. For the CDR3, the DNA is TGTGCCAGCAGTTCCGGACTAGCGGAAACCCAAGAGACCCAGTACTTC.

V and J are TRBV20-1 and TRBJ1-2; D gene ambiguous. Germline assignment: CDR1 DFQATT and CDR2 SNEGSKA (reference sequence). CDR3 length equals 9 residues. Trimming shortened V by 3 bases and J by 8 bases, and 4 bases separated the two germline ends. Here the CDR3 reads CSASLGYTF. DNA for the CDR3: TGCAGTGCTAGCTTGGGCTACACCTTC.

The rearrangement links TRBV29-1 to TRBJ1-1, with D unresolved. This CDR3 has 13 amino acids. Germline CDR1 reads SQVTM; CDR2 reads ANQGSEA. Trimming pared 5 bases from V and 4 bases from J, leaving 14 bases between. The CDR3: CSVPRGPSTEAFF. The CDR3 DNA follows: TGCAGCGTTCCCCGGGGTCCGTCCACTGAAGCTTTCTTT.

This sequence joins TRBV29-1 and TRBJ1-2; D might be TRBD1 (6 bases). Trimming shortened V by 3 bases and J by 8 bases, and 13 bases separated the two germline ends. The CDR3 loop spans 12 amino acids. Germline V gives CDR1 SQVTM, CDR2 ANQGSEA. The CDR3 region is CSVDPGGQGYTF. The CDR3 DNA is TGCAGCGTTGACCCGGGAGGACAGGGCTACACCTTC.

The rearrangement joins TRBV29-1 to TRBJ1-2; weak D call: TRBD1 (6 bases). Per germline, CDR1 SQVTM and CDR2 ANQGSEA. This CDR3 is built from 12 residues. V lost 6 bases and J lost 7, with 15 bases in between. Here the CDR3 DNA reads TGCAGCGTCGGGGGGGGGCGCGGTGGCTACACCTTC. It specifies CSVGGGRGGYTF.